These 12 T cell receptor beta chains were sequenced from one sample in a study of resident and recirculating memory T cells in vitiligo (dated by TCRdb to 2017 to 2018). The library was built by means of the immunoSEQ multiplex PCR assay. The table was pulled from immuneACCESS by TCRdb, which kept in-frame rearrangements only. Such tables lose some clones; where checked, under half of the loss comes from unresolved V genes, and the rest has no known cause. Counted in this sample were 70,000 to 85,000 clones; roughly 92% of them appeared once. 4.9% of the sample belongs to the ten largest clones. Sequencing input: blood. The receptors come from a male donor with vitiligo.

The chain has TRBV5-4 and TRBJ2-7, with 9 bases identical to TRBD1. The CDR3 sequence is 14 residues long. The J segment lost 3 bases and the V segment lost 2 bases, leaving 3 bases of the junction unmatched. In germline, CDR1 is SGHNT, CDR2 YYREEE (reference sequence). In nucleotides, the CDR3 is TGTGCCAGCAGCTTCACGGGACAGGGCTACGAGCAGTACTTC. Translating gives CASSFTGQGYEQYF.

The chain joins TRBV4-2 to TRBJ1-5; the D gene is possibly TRBD1 (6 bases). CDR1 is LGHNA, CDR2 YNFKEQ, per germline. Deletions cut 0 bases from V and 0 bases from J, with 15 bases between. The CDR3 is made up of 18 amino acids. The CDR3 region is CASSQDRGGLSSNQPQHF. DNA for the CDR3: TGTGCCAGCAGCCAAGATCGGGGGGGGCTGAGTAGCAATCAGCCCCAGCATTTT.

V usage is TRBV6-1 and J usage is TRBJ2-2; D not resolved. The germline V and J ends were trimmed by 6 bases and 5 bases, with 10 bases remaining between them. This CDR3 is built from 13 residues. Per germline, CDR1 MNHNS and CDR2 SASEGT. In DNA form, the CDR3 reads TGTGCCAGCAGCGATCTAGGAACCGGGGAGCTGTTTTTT. Translating it yields CASSDLGTGELFF.

The rearrangement joins TRBV6-4 to TRBJ2-1; 7 positions match TRBD1. There are 14 residues in the CDR3. After removal of 7 bases from V and 3 bases from J, the junction contained 6 bases not matched to a gene. Germline assignment: CDR1 MRHNA and CDR2 SNTAGT. CDR3 in amino acids: CASKTGTVYNEQFF. The CDR3 bases are TGTGCCAGCAAAACCGGGACAGTCTACAATGAGCAGTTCTTC.

This chain uses TRBV5-1 with TRBJ2-6; no definite D call. Per the germline V gene, CDR1 is SGHRS and CDR2 is YFSETQ. V shed 1 base and J shed 4 bases, with 9 bases lying between them. This CDR3 has 15 residues. CDR3 in amino acids: CASSLLSAGANVLTF. CDR3 DNA: TGCGCCAGCAGCTTGCTAAGTGCGGGGGCCAACGTCCTGACTTTC.

The genes are TRBV7-3 and TRBJ1-1, with D possibly matching TRBD1 (5 bases). Trimming pared 2 bases from V and 1 base from J, leaving 5 bases between. In germline, CDR1 is SGHTA, CDR2 FQGTGA. This CDR3 is built from 13 residues. Here the CDR3 reads CASSLGQNTEAFF. DNA for the CDR3: TGTGCCAGCAGCTTAGGACAGAACACTGAAGCTTTCTTT.

This clone was recorded once. The chain combines TRBV7-2 with TRBJ1-2; 9 positions agree with TRBD1. The CDR3 has 15 residues. Germline lookup yields CDR1 SGHTA and CDR2 FQGNSA. V shed 1 base and J 4 bases; nucleotides not matched to a gene: 4. Written as DNA, the CDR3 is TGTGCCAGCAGCTTAGGGGCGGGACAGGGCTATGGCTACACCTTC. Translation: CASSLGAGQGYGYTF.

The gene calls are TRBV4-1 and TRBJ1-5, with D possibly being TRBD1 (6 bases). The V gene lost 1 base and the J gene lost 7 bases, with 14 bases spanning the gap. Germline V lookup: CDR1 MGHRA, CDR2 YSYEKL. CDR3 length: 15 residues. CDR3 nucleotide sequence: TGCGCCAGCAGCCAAGTTCGAACAGGGCAACAGCCCCAGCATTTT. Its translation: CASSQVRTGQQPQHF.

Notes on this clone: At one end the junction does not follow the germline gene, possibly because of a read error. This chain joins TRBV7-7 and TRBJ1-1; 7 nucleotides line up with TRBD1. This CDR3 contains 14 residues. Germline V gives CDR1 SSHAT, CDR2 FNYEAQ (reference sequence). DNA of the CDR3: TGTGCTAGCAGCCCTCGACAGGGAGCCACTGAAGCTTTCTTT. Its translation: CASSPRQGATEAFF.

This chain joins TRBV4-3 and TRBJ1-5, with D possibly TRBD1 on 6 matching bases. From germline, CDR1 is LGHNA and CDR2 YSLEER. The CDR3 contains 13 residues. Trimming shortened V by 3 bases and J by 10 bases, and 13 bases separated the two germline ends. CDR3 residues: CASSQLQGRPQHF. The CDR3 region has the DNA TGCGCCAGCAGCCAGTTACAGGGTCGCCCCCAGCATTTT.

By sample share, this clone is medium-sized. V usage is TRBV4-2 and J usage is TRBJ1-5; no definite D call. V lost 1 base and J 4 bases, leaving 8 bases between the germline ends. This CDR3 region has 14 residues. Germline V lookup: CDR1 LGHNA, CDR2 YNFKEQ. CDR3 protein: CASSQGLENQPQHF. In nucleotides, the CDR3 is TGTGCCAGCAGCCAAGGGTTGGAGAATCAGCCCCAGCATTTT.

The rearrangement links TRBV2 to TRBJ2-1, with 7 bases identical to TRBD1. The junction had 7 bases not matched to a gene; V was cut back by 8 bases and J by 0 bases. The CDR3 is 15 residues long. Germline CDR1 SNHLY, CDR2 FYNNEI. This chain's CDR3 is CASLGDSSSYNEQFF. The CDR3 DNA sequence: TGTGCCAGCCTAGGGGACAGCTCCTCCTACAATGAGCAGTTCTTC.